This T cell receptor beta chain was captured in a study of CD8 T cells in ankylosing spondylitis. V was trimmed by 3 bases and J by 3 bases, leaving 15 bases between them. CDR1 and CDR2 from the germline V gene are SGDLS and YYNGEE. There are 15 residues in the CDR3. Construction of TCR beta libraries was performed using quantitative 5'-RACE with molecular barcodes. Each CDR3 protein gets one entry after TCRdb re-called the 5' RACE reads with MiXCR. The data hold about 39,000 distinct CDR3 sequences, with roughly 3.1% observed a single time. Study-level results: A number of the motif variants had already been described in reactive arthritis synovial fluid and blood. Significant enrichment of disease-linked clones was reported in matched ankylosing spondylitis synovial fluid. Disease-associated clones were CD8+ and fairly uncommon in peripheral blood.

This clonotype was detected ten times or more. Its target is unknown. The sample was blood, either unsorted or a sorted T cell fraction (not recorded which). This TCR derives from a male donor with ankylosing spondylitis or in good health (not recorded which). This sequence joins TRBV9 and TRBJ1-2; D possibly corresponds to TRBD1 (5 bases). CDR3 in amino acids: CASSASTWGDYGYTF. CDR3 DNA sequence: TGTGCCAGCAGCGCGAGTACCTGGGGGGACTATGGCTACACCTTC.